This T cell receptor (beta chain) was identified during a study of persistence of HIV-infected CD4 T cells. Cells were stimulated with CMV-infected fibroblast lysates at 10 ug/mL. CD40L-negative CD69-negative CD45RO-high memory CD4+ T cells were sorted as populations depleted of antigen-responding cells. CD8+ T cells were removed from PBMCs prior to stimulation. The CDR3 has 12 residues. Trimming took off 3 bases at V and 4 bases at J, with 6 bases between the two ends. Study conclusions and caveats: Within sorted populations, more oligoclonal TCRs accompanied more oligoclonal proviruses.

The libraries were made with immunoSEQ version 4 in survey mode. Libraries were prepared by immunoSEQ multiplex PCR; TCRdb keeps only in-frame clonotypes and omits some of them. The sample includes about 37,000 clones, 80% of them seen just once. Only a few counts were recorded for this clone. Its matching antigen is unknown. The receptor's source is an adult man with HIV who was CMV-seropositive. This sample comprised CD4+ T cells sorted from PBMCs after roughly 20-hour stimulation, obtained from a patient who received antiretroviral therapy. The rearrangement joins TRBV12-3 or TRBV12-4 to TRBJ1-1; D unresolved. The CDR3 loop is CASSFIGTEAFF. DNA for the CDR3: TGTGCCAGCAGTTTTATAGGCACTGAAGCTTTCTTT.